The sequence of this TCR beta chain was determined in a study of T cell clonotyping in hematopoietic cell transplantation. Overall study: Recipient samples before transplant were obtained post-cytoreduction. Notes on the study in general: Higher Inverse Simpson Index values in graft donor and pretransplant recipient predicted broader posttransplant TCR diversity.

Time point of the sample: recipient sample about 28 days before transplant, after cytoreduction. To note about this clone: What it binds is not known.

Per the germline V gene, CDR1 is SGHVS and CDR2 is FNYEAQ. This CDR3 region has 16 residues. Trimming removed 1 base at V and 0 bases at J, with 13 bases between. Here immunoSEQ multiplex PCR was the method, and the copy in TCRdb shows in-frame clones only, minus some. The sample has roughly 27,000 clones, roughly 82% seen once. The TCR originated in a woman aged 55 to 70 with acute myeloid leukemia. Some clones in this sample may be carry-over from other donors' samples. This chain connects TRBV7-6 to TRBJ2-7; D not resolved. The sample consisted of peripheral blood mononuclear cells, taken before stem cell transplant. CDR3 DNA: TGTGCCAGCAGCTTAGAAGCTAGTTCCAGCTCCTACGAGCAGTACTTC. Its translation: CASSLEASSSSYEQYF.